Listed below are T cell receptor beta chains from one sample, sequenced in a study of cytomegalovirus exposure and HLA in healthy donors. Measured with immunoSEQ multiplex PCR; TCRdb has only the in-frame clones, and not every one. The data hold around 150,000 clones, with just under 80% observed a single time. The sample was PBMCs. The receptors here all came from a man aged 25-40 years in good health and CMV-seronegative. The CDR3 runs from the conserved cysteine through the conserved F or W. The order of the fields is D gene, clone size, V gene, J gene, CDR3 protein, CDR3 DNA. The D gene is left open where the match is weak. Only some rows state a clone size, as once, few, many or a class for expanded clones.

NA,many,TRBV14,TRBJ1-1,CASSQEGALGTEAFF,TGTGCCAGCAGCCAAGAAGGGGCTTTGGGGACTGAAGCTTTCTTT
NA,NA,TRBV6-5,TRBJ1-2,CASSFSGATNYGYTF,TGTGCCAGCAGTTTTTCAGGGGCCACTAACTATGGCTACACCTTC
NA,once,TRBV28,TRBJ1-2,CASSPTLTGYGYTF,TGTGCCAGCAGCCCGACCCTGACAGGCTATGGCTACACCTTC
TRBD2,NA,TRBV6-1,TRBJ2-5,CASSEALGSGGSQETQYF,TGTGCCAGCAGTGAAGCGCTAGGTAGCGGGGGGTCGCAAGAGACCCAGTACTTC
NA,NA,TRBV6-5,TRBJ2-2,CASSWDSDTGELFF,TGTGCCAGCAGTTGGGACTCCGACACCGGGGAGCTGTTTTTT
NA,NA,TRBV10-3,TRBJ1-5,CAISVVRVQGFNGEQPQHF,TGTGCCATCAGTGTAGTAAGGGTGCAGGGGTTTAACGGGGAGCAGCCCCAGCATTTT
TRBD2,NA,TRBV5-1,TRBJ2-4,CASSSGGSGSFVKNIQYF,TGCGCCAGCAGCTCGGGTGGTAGCGGGAGTTTTGTCAAAAACATTCAGTACTTC
NA,few,TRBV6-5,TRBJ1-1,CASRHGSTEAFF,TGTGCCAGCAGGCACGGTTCTACTGAAGCTTTCTTT
NA,NA,TRBV5-1,TRBJ2-5,CASTGSLETQYF,TGCGCCAGCACAGGTAGTTTGGAGACCCAGTACTTC
NA,once,TRBV10-3,TRBJ2-1,CAISDRTGGNEQFF,TGTGCCATCAGTGACCGAACTGGGGGGAATGAGCAGTTCTTC
NA,NA,TRBV27,TRBJ2-1,CASSSLQGSYNEQFF,TGTGCCAGCAGTTCTCTACAGGGATCCTACAATGAGCAGTTCTTC
NA,NA,TRBV12-5,TRBJ2-7,CASGLGAAPLQNRGANEQYF,TGTGCTAGTGGTTTGGGCGCCGCCCCCCTACAAAACCGGGGGGCGAACGAGCAGTACTTC
TRBD1,NA,TRBV4-1,TRBJ1-5,CASSQAIQGASNQPQHF,TGCGCCAGCAGCCAAGCCATACAGGGGGCGAGCAATCAGCCCCAGCATTTT
TRBD1,NA,TRBV25-1,TRBJ1-2,CASTGGQGRGYTF,TGTGCCAGCACGGGCGGACAGGGACGTGGCTACACCTTC
NA,NA,TRBV2,TRBJ2-7,CASSGTETSYEQYF,TGTGCCAGCAGTGGGACAGAGACCTCCTACGAGCAGTACTTC
NA,NA,TRBV28,TRBJ2-7,CASSFPGDRDEQYF,TGTGCCAGCAGTTTTCCCGGGGATCGGGACGAGCAGTACTTC
TRBD2,NA,TRBV10-3,TRBJ2-2,CAISESGRGETGELFF,TGTGCCATCAGTGAGTCGGGGAGGGGCGAGACCGGGGAGCTGTTTTTT
NA,NA,TRBV4-2,TRBJ2-5,CASSQVSGIRFQETQYF,TGTGCCAGCAGCCAAGTCTCGGGAATCCGATTCCAAGAGACCCAGTACTTC
TRBD2,NA,TRBV5-1,TRBJ2-3,CASSLAGGSTDTQYF,TGCGCCAGCAGCTTGGCGGGGGGTAGCACAGATACGCAGTATTTT
NA,NA,TRBV2,TRBJ1-2,CASSVGGPNYGYTF,TGTGCCAGCAGTGTGGGAGGGCCAAACTATGGCTACACCTTC
TRBD1,NA,TRBV28,TRBJ1-3,CASSPSPGQRSGNTIYF,TGTGCCAGCAGCCCGTCCCCGGGACAGAGATCTGGAAACACCATATATTTT
TRBD1,NA,TRBV6-5,TRBJ1-2,CASSYRDRPPDGYTF,TGTGCCAGCAGTTACAGGGACAGGCCCCCGGACGGCTACACCTTC
NA,NA,TRBV28,TRBJ1-1,CASSSRGEAFF,TGTGCCAGCAGTTCTCGGGGGGAAGCTTTCTTT
NA,NA,TRBV5-1,TRBJ2-2,CASSLEPGSVNTGELFF,TGCGCCAGCAGCTTGGAACCGGGGTCGGTAAACACCGGGGAGCTGTTTTTT
TRBD2,NA,TRBV5-1,TRBJ2-3,CASSLDGGGVLGQYF,TGCGCCAGCAGCTTGGATGGCGGGGGTGTTCTAGGGCAGTATTTT
NA,NA,TRBV6-5,TRBJ2-2,CASSYALAGELFF,TGTGCCAGCAGTTACGCACTAGCCGGGGAGCTGTTTTTT
NA,few,TRBV11-2,TRBJ2-1,CATGAARSSYNEQFF,TGTGCCACTGGGGCAGCGAGAAGCTCCTACAATGAGCAGTTCTTC